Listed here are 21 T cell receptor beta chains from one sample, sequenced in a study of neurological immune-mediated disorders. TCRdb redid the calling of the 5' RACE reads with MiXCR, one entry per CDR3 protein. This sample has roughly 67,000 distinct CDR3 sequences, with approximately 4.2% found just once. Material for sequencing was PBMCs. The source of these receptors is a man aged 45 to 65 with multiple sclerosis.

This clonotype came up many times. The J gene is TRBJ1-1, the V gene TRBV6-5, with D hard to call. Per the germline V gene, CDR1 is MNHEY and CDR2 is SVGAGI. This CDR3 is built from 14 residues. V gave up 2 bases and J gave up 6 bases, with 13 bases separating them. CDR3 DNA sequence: TGTGCCAGCAGTTACGAGCTCCCGGCGGCTGAAGCTTTCTTT. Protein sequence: CASSYELPAAEAFF.

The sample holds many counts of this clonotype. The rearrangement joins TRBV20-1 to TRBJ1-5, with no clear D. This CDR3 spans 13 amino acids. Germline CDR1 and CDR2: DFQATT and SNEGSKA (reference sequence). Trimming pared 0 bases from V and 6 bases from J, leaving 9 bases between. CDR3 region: CSARDEGTQPQHF. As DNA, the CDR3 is TGCAGTGCTAGAGATGAAGGAACTCAGCCCCAGCATTTT.

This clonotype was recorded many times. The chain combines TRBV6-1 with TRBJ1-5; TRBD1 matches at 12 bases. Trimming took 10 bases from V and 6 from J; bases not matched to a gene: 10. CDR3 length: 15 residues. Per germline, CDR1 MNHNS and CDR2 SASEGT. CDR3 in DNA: TGTGCCACCTCCGCCGGGACAGGGGGCCTTCAGCCCCAGCATTTT. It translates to CATSAGTGGLQPQHF.

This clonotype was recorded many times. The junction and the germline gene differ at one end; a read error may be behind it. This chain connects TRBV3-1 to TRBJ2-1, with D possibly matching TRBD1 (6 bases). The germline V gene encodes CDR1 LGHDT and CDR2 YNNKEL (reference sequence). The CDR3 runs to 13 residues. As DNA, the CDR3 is TGTGCCAGCAGCCAAGTCTATGAGACAGGACCACACTTC. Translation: CASSQVYETGPHF.

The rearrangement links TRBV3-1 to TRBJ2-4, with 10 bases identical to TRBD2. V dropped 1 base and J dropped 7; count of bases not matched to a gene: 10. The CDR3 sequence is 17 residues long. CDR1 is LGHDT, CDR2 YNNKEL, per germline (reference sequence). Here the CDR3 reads CASSQVPTSGVLNIQYF. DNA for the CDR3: TGTGCCAGCAGCCAAGTTCCTACTAGCGGGGTTTTGAACATTCAGTACTTC.

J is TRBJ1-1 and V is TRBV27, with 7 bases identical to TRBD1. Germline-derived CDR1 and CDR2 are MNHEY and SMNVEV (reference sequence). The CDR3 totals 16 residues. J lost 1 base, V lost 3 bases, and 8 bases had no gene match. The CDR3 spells CASSFIATGRNTEAFF. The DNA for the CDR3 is TGTGCCAGCAGTTTCATCGCGACAGGGAGGAACACTGAAGCTTTCTTT.

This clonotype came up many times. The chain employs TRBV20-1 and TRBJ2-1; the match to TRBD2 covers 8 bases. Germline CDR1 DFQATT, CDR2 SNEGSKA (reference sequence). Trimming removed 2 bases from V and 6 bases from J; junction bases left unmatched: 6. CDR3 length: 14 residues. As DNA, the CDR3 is TGCAGTGCTAGACGCGGGGGGCCTGTCAATGAGCAGTTCTTC. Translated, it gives CSARRGGPVNEQFF.

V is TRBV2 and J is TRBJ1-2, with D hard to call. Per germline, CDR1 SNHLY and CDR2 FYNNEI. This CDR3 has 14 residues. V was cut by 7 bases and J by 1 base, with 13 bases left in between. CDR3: CASTSPERNYGYTF. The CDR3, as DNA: TGTGCCAGCACTAGTCCAGAACGTAACTATGGCTACACCTTC.

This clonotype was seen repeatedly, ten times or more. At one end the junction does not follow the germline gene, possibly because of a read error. In DNA form, the CDR3 reads TGTGCTAGCAGCAAAGGACAGGGCAGCTACGAGCAGTACTTC. Residues: CASSKGQGSYEQYF. J is TRBJ2-7 and V is TRBV7-7; 8 nucleotides match TRBD1. Germline CDR1 reads SSHAT; CDR2 reads FNYEAQ (reference sequence). CDR3 length: 14 residues. The full variable domain, its missing parts supplied by reference TRBV7-7 and TRBJ2-7, is GAGVSQSPRYKVTKRGQDVTLRCDPISSHATLYWYQQALGQGPEFLTYFNYEAQPDKSGLPSDRFSAERPEGSISTLTIQRTEQRDSAMYRCASSKGQGSYEQYFGPGTRLTVT.

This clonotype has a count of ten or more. CDR3 nucleotide sequence: TGTGCCATCCTGGCAGGGGTCGGCTACGAGCAGTACGTC. It translates to CAILAGVGYEQYV. The chain has TRBV10-3 and TRBJ2-7; the D gene is possibly TRBD1 (6 bases). V was clipped by 8 bases and J by 3 bases, with 14 bases between them. Looked up from germline, CDR1 is ENHRY and CDR2 is SYGVKD. This CDR3 is 13 amino acids long.

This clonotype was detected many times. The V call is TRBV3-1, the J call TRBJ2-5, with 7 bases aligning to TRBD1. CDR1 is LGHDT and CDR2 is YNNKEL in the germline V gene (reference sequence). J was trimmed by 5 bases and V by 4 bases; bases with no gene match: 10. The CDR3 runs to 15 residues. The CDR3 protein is CASSRDATGWETQYF. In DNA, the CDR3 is TGTGCCAGCAGCCGAGATGCGACAGGGTGGGAGACCCAGTACTTC.

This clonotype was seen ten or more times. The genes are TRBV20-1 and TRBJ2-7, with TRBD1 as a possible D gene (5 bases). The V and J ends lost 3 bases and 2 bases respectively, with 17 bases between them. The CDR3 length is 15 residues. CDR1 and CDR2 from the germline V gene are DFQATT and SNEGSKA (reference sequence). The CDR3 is CSARPTGWNTYEQYV. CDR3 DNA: TGCAGTGCTAGGCCCACAGGTTGGAACACCTACGAGCAGTACGTC.

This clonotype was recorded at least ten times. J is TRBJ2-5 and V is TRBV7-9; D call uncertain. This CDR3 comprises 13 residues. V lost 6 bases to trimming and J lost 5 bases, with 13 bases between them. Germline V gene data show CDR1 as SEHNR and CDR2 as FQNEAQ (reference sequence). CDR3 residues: CASSHSYRETQYF. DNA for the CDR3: TGTGCCAGCAGTCACAGCTATCGGGAGACCCAGTACTTC.

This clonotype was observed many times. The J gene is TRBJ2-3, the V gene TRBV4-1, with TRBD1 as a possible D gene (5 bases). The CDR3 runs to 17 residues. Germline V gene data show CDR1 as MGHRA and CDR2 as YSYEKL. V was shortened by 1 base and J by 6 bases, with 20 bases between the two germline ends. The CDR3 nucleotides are TGCGCCAGCAGCCAAGGGGTAGGGGCCCTTCGGGTGGATACGCAGTATTTT. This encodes CASSQGVGALRVDTQYF.

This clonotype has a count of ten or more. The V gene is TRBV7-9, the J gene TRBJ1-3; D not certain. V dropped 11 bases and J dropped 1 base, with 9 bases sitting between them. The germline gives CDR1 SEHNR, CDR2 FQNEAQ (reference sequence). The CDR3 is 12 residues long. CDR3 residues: CAGLPSGNTIYF. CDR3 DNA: TGTGCCGGACTACCGTCTGGAAACACCATATATTTT. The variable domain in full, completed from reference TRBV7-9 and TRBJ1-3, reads DTGVSQNPRHKITKRGQNVTFRCDPISEHNRLYWYRQTLGQGPEFLTYFQNEAQLEKSRLLSDRFSAERPKGSFSTLEIQRTEQGDSAMYLCAGLPSGNTIYFGEGSWLTVV.

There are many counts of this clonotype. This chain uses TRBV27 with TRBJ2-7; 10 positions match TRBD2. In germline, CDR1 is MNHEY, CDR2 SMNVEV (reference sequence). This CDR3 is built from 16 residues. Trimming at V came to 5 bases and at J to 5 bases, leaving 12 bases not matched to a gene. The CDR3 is CASSRPGSGGAHEQYF. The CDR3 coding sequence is TGTGCCAGCAGTCGACCGGGCAGCGGGGGGGCTCACGAGCAGTACTTC.

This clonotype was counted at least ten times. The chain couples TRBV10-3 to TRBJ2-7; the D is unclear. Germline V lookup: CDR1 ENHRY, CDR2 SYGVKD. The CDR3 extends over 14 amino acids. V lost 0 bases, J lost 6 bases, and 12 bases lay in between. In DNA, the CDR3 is TGTGCCATCAGTGAGTCGAATTCCGTGGGCGAGCAGTACTTC. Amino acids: CAISESNSVGEQYF.

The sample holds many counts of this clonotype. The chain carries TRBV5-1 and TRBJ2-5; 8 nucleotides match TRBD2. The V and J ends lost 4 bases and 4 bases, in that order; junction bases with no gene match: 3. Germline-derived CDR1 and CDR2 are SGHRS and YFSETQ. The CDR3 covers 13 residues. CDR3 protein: CASSTGGGETQYF. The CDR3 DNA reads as TGCGCCAGCAGCACCGGGGGGGGAGAGACCCAGTACTTC. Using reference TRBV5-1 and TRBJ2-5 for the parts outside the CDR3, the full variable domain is KAGVTQTPRYLIKTRGQQVTLSCSPISGHRSVSWYQQTPGQGLQFLFEYFSETQRNKGNFPGRFSGRQFSNSRSEMNVSTLELGDSALYLCASSTGGGETQYFGPGTRLLVL.

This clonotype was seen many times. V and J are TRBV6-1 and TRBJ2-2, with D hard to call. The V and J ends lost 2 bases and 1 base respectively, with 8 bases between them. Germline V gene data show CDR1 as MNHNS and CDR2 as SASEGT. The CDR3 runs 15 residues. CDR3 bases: TGTGCCAGCAGTGAATGGGGTCGGAACACCGGGGAGCTGTTTTTT. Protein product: CASSEWGRNTGELFF.

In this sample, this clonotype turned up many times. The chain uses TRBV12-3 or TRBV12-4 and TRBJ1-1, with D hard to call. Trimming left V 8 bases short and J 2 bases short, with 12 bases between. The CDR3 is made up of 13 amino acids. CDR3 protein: CASGFTDNTEAFF. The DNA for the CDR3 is TGTGCCAGCGGGTTCACAGATAACACTGAAGCTTTCTTT.

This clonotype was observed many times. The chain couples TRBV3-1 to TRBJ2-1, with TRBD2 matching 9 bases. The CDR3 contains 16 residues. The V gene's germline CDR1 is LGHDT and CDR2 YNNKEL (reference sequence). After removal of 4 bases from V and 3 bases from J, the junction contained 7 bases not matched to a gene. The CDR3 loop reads CASSPPSGDDYNEQFF. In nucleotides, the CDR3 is TGTGCCAGCAGCCCACCTAGCGGGGACGACTACAATGAGCAGTTCTTC.